These 20 T cell receptor beta chains came from one sample sequenced in a study of T cells in pancreatic ductal adenocarcinoma. The assay was immunoSEQ multiplex PCR, and TCRdb's table has in-frame clones only and misses some. In the table there are 7,500 to 10,000 clones, around nine tenths of which are singletons. No neoadjuvant therapy was given to the selected pancreatic ductal adenocarcinoma patients before their surgery. Sample: PBMCs. All receptors come from a human donor with pancreatic ductal adenocarcinoma.

The rearrangement joins TRBV19 to TRBJ2-2; 9 bases are a match to TRBD2. Germline CDR1 is LNHDA and CDR2 is SQIVND (reference sequence). The CDR3 contains 15 residues. With V trimmed by 7 bases and J by 3 bases, 6 bases remained unmatched. CDR3 protein: CASKRGGRDTGELFF. CDR3 DNA: TGTGCCAGTAAACGGGGCGGGAGGGACACCGGGGAGCTGTTTTTT.

The chain carries TRBV5-1 and TRBJ1-4; 8 bases are a match to TRBD1. Germline V gene data show CDR1 as SGHRS and CDR2 as YFSETQ. This CDR3 has 15 amino acids. V trimming: 0 bases; J trimming: 8 bases; junction bases outside the gene matches: 6. As DNA, the CDR3 is TGCGCCAGCAGCTTGGAGGGCAGGGGGCACGAAAAACTGTTTTTT. Residues: CASSLEGRGHEKLFF.

The chain recombines TRBV5-6 with TRBJ2-7; tentative D call: TRBD2 (7 bases). This CDR3 comprises 16 residues. CDR1 is SGHDT and CDR2 is YYEEEE in the germline V gene. Trimming took 4 bases from V and 0 from J, leaving 17 bases between them. The CDR3 coding sequence is TGTGCCAGCAGCAAGCTAGGGGGGGAGATCTCCTACGAGCAGTACTTC. As protein: CASSKLGGEISYEQYF.

V gene TRBV2 combines with J gene TRBJ1-4; D possibly corresponds to TRBD1 (6 bases). CDR1 is SNHLY and CDR2 is FYNNEI in the germline V gene. Trimming stripped 4 bases from V and 15 bases from J, with 15 bases between. The CDR3 contains 12 residues. The CDR3 nucleotides are TGTGCCAGCAGTGCCGGGGTGGGGGCGGTGTTTTTT. Translating gives CASSAGVGAVFF.

In this sample, this clone turned up once. In nucleotides, the CDR3 is TGTGCCAGCAGTTACTCCGGACAGGGGAGAAAAAACATTCAGTACTTC. It specifies CASSYSGQGRKNIQYF. The chain uses TRBV6-6 and TRBJ2-4; 9 bases match TRBD1. The germline CDR1 and CDR2 sequences are MNHNY and SVGAGI (reference sequence). The CDR3 extends over 16 amino acids. The trim removed 0 bases at V and 4 bases at J, leaving 4 bases unmatched.

This rearrangement joins TRBV18 to TRBJ2-1; weak D call: TRBD1 (6 bases). Germline assignment: CDR1 KGHSH and CDR2 LQKENI. The CDR3 loop spans 13 amino acids. Trimming shortened V by 2 bases and J by 9 bases, and 11 bases separated the two germline ends. CDR3 nucleotides: TGTGCCAGCTCACCAGACACAGGGATTGAGCAGTTCTTC. Translated: CASSPDTGIEQFF.

The chain is built from TRBV28 and TRBJ1-2, with 9 bases lining up with TRBD1. There are 18 residues in the CDR3. Germline V gene sequence: CDR1 MDHEN, CDR2 SYDVKM. Germline trimming cut 3 bases from V and 5 bases from J; bases unmatched to any gene: 16. This CDR3 is CASSFFQGMTGGRYGYTF. CDR3 in DNA: TGTGCCAGCAGTTTCTTCCAAGGCATGACAGGGGGGAGATATGGCTACACCTTC.

This clone was counted a single time. This sequence joins TRBV7-8 and TRBJ2-2; a possible D gene is TRBD2 (5 bases). Germline values: CDR1 SGHVS, CDR2 FQNEAQ. Trimming removed 2 bases at V and 0 bases at J, with 7 bases between. CDR3 length: 15 residues. Here the CDR3 DNA reads TGTGCCAGCAGCTTAAGGACTCCGAACACCGGGGAGCTGTTTTTT. Amino acid sequence: CASSLRTPNTGELFF.

The genes are TRBV6-6 and TRBJ1-4; TRBD1 matches at 7 bases. V lost 6 bases and J lost 3; bases outside the gene matches: 7. The CDR3 is 15 amino acids. In germline, CDR1 is MNHNY, CDR2 SVGAGI (reference sequence). CDR3 residues: CASRWPGQSNEKLFF. DNA of the CDR3: TGTGCCAGCAGATGGCCGGGACAGTCTAATGAAAAACTGTTTTTT.

V usage is TRBV6-6 and J usage is TRBJ2-3, with 9 bases aligning to TRBD2. V trimming: 7 bases; J trimming: 5 bases; junction bases outside the gene matches: 7. CDR1 and CDR2 (germline): MNHNY, SVGAGI (reference sequence). This CDR3 is built from 14 residues. The CDR3 DNA follows: TGTGCCAGCATCCAGGGACTAGCTTTAGATACGCAGTATTTT. This gives the protein CASIQGLALDTQYF.

This chain connects TRBV6-5 to TRBJ2-7, with 7 bases identical to TRBD1. The CDR3 runs 14 residues. J gave up 2 bases and V 7 bases, and 8 bases lay outside the gene matches. In germline, CDR1 is MNHEY, CDR2 SVGAGI. CDR3 nucleotide sequence: TGTGCCAGCACCACAGACAGGGCTCCCTACGAGCAGTACTTC. Translation gives CASTTDRAPYEQYF.

This clone was picked up a small number of times. The chain uses TRBV5-4 and TRBJ2-7, with 9 bases identical to TRBD2. The ends lost 0 bases at V and 3 bases at J; junction bases unmatched: 4. This CDR3 is built from 15 residues. Germline V lookup: CDR1 SGHNT, CDR2 YYREEE (reference sequence). CDR3 nucleotides: TGTGCCAGCAGCTTGGCTGGCGGGAGGGTCTACGAGCAGTACTTC. Translating it yields CASSLAGGRVYEQYF.

The chain uses TRBV9 and TRBJ1-1, with D maybe TRBD1 (5 bases). Trimming removed 0 bases at V and 0 bases at J, with 6 bases between. The CDR3 is made up of 14 amino acids. The germline V gene has CDR1 SGDLS and CDR2 YYNGEE. The CDR3: CASSVAGLNTEAFF. The DNA for the CDR3 is TGTGCCAGCAGCGTAGCAGGGCTGAACACTGAAGCTTTCTTT.

This chain links TRBV5-1 with TRBJ2-3; TRBD2 matches at 16 bases. V was pared by 0 bases and J by 1 base, with 8 bases of the junction left unmatched. The germline CDR1 and CDR2 sequences are SGHRS and YFSETQ. The CDR3 length is 20 residues. The CDR3 sequence: CASSLARGTSGGDRTDTQYF. In nucleotides, the CDR3 is TGCGCCAGCAGCTTGGCGAGGGGGACTAGCGGGGGGGATCGCACAGATACGCAGTATTTT.

This chain uses TRBV19 with TRBJ1-2; D gene uncertain. The CDR3 length is 11 residues. The V end lost 5 bases, the J end lost 4 bases, and 5 bases lay between the germline ends. Germline V gene lookup returns CDR1 LNHDA and CDR2 SQIVND (reference sequence). DNA for the CDR3: TGTGCCAGTAGTTTGGCCTATGGCTACACCTTC. This codes for CASSLAYGYTF.

The chain employs TRBV7-2 and TRBJ1-1, with a possible D match to TRBD1 (5 bases). Germline V gives CDR1 SGHTA, CDR2 FQGNSA. This CDR3 spans 15 amino acids. Trimming removed 2 bases at V and 3 bases at J, with 13 bases between. CDR3 loop: CASSLILLGDTEAFF. CDR3 bases: TGTGCCAGCAGCTTAATTCTGTTAGGGGACACTGAAGCTTTCTTT.

The chain links TRBV7-2 to TRBJ1-2; 8 bases align to TRBD1. The CDR3 has 17 residues. Germline CDR1 is SGHTA and CDR2 is FQGNSA. J lost 7 bases, V lost 2 bases, and 15 bases had no gene match. Here the CDR3 DNA reads TGTGCCAGCAGCTTATCACCCATGACAGGGGCGCTGTCTGGCTACACCTTC. Translated: CASSLSPMTGALSGYTF.

V gene TRBV13 combines with J gene TRBJ2-1; 12 bases fit TRBD2. J gave up 8 bases and V 6 bases, and 11 bases lay outside the gene matches. Per the germline V gene, CDR1 is PRHDT and CDR2 is FYEKMQ (reference sequence). CDR3 length: 16 amino acids. The CDR3, as DNA: TGTGCCAGCAGGGAGACTAGCGGGAGAAGTCCGGATGAGCAGTTCTTC. It translates to CASRETSGRSPDEQFF.

The V and J genes are TRBV30 and TRBJ2-1; TRBD2 matches 8 bases. In germline, CDR1 is GTSNPN, CDR2 SVGIG (reference sequence). There are 14 residues in the CDR3. V was clipped by 5 bases and J by 3 bases; unmatched bases: 6. The CDR3 nucleotides are TGTGCCTGGTTGTTCCGGGGGGGCTACAATGAGCAGTTCTTC. Its protein product is CAWLFRGGYNEQFF. The whole variable domain, remainder taken from reference TRBV30 and TRBJ2-1, is SQTIHQWPATLVQPVGSPLSLECTVEGTSNPNLYWYRQAAGRGLQLLFYSVGIGQISSEVPQNLSASRPQDRQFILSSKKLLLSDSGFYLCAWLFRGGYNEQFFGPGTRLTVL.

The V and J genes are TRBV5-1 and TRBJ2-7, with 9 bases that match TRBD2. Germline values: CDR1 SGHRS, CDR2 YFSETQ. The CDR3 consists of 15 residues. Trimming at V came to 3 bases and at J to 3 bases, leaving 7 bases not matched to a gene. The CDR3 sequence is CASSSQSGGIYEQYF. CDR3 DNA: TGCGCCAGCAGCTCCCAAAGCGGGGGGATCTACGAGCAGTACTTC.